One and the same sample provided the 9 T cell receptor beta chains below, sequenced in a study of regulatory T cells in long-lasting Graves disease. Time point denoted: persistent/refractory GD, antithyroid drugs over 5 years with positive TRAb. Isolated PBMC RNA provided the starting material for the TCR library. The TCR beta library used iRepertoire HTBI primers with Arm-PCR amplification of CDR3. TCRdb called the multiplex PCR reads again in MiXCR, with one record for every CDR3 protein. The sample consists of 400,000 to 500,000 distinct CDR3 sequences, 21% of them appearing once. The material was peripheral blood mononuclear cells (PBMCs), obtained when the disease was refractory, from a patient treated with antithyroid drugs. These receptors originate from a female donor with Graves disease.

The V call is TRBV4-1, the J call TRBJ1-1; D gene unclear. Germline CDR1 MGHRA, CDR2 YSYEKL. The ends were cut back, 1 base at V and 3 bases at J, with 12 bases in the middle. The CDR3 is made up of 15 amino acids. The CDR3 nucleotides read TGCGCCAGCAGCCAAGCCCCAGGAGTTGACACTGAAGCTTTCTTT. Amino acids: CASSQAPGVDTEAFF.

This clonotype was counted ten times or more. V gene TRBV12-3 or TRBV12-4 combines with J gene TRBJ1-1, with D possibly being TRBD1 (5 bases). This CDR3 contains 15 residues. The ends were cut back, 5 bases at V and 1 base at J, with 14 bases in the middle. As DNA, the CDR3 is TGTGCCAGCAGTCCCGGGGACTCGGAGAACACTGAAGCTTTCTTT. It is translated as CASSPGDSENTEAFF.

The table lists this clonotype with many counts. J is TRBJ2-7 and V is TRBV7-9, with D tentatively TRBD2 (6 bases). The CDR3 has 15 residues. CDR1 and CDR2 from the germline V gene are SEHNR and FQNEAQ (reference sequence). The germline V and J ends were trimmed by 5 bases and 2 bases, with 16 bases remaining between them. CDR3 residues: CASSPRYGGPYEQYF. The DNA of the CDR3 is TGTGCCAGCAGCCCAAGATACGGGGGACCCTACGAGCAGTACTTC.

This clonotype showed up many times. This rearrangement joins TRBV12-3 or TRBV12-4 to TRBJ2-7, with D possibly being TRBD2 (5 bases). CDR3 length: 13 residues. The V gene lost 8 bases and the J gene lost 4 bases, with 15 bases spanning the gap. This CDR3 reads CASAGVVNYEQYF. The CDR3 DNA follows: TGTGCCAGCGCCGGGGTCGTAAATTACGAGCAGTACTTC.

This clonotype was recorded many times. The V call is TRBV28, the J call TRBJ1-1, with TRBD1 matching 9 bases. The germline V gene has CDR1 MDHEN and CDR2 SYDVKM. This CDR3 region has 17 residues. J lost 1 base, V lost 7 bases, and 13 bases had no gene match. The CDR3 protein is CASTAQGAGFRNTEAFF. The CDR3 DNA reads TGTGCCAGCACAGCACAGGGGGCAGGTTTCCGGAACACTGAAGCTTTCTTT.

As to this clonotype: Since a much larger clone is just one base distant, this may be a read error. The gene calls are TRBV29-1 and TRBJ2-7, with TRBD1 matching 7 bases. J gave up 9 bases and V 1 base, and 12 bases lay outside the gene matches. CDR1 is SQVTM, CDR2 ANQGSEA, per germline. There are 14 residues in the CDR3. CDR3 loop: CSVEGGGPADVQYF. The CDR3 DNA reads TGCAGCGTTGAAGGAGGGGGCCCCGCGGACGTGCAGTACTTC.

This clonotype was recorded many times. The J gene is TRBJ1-2, the V gene TRBV12-3 or TRBV12-4, with TRBD1 matching over 7 bases. The CDR3 spans 16 residues. J was trimmed by 3 bases and V by 6 bases; bases with no gene match: 13. The CDR3 bases are TGTGCCAGCAGCCGCCGGGGACAGATAACAGACTATGGCTACACCTTC. Protein: CASSRRGQITDYGYTF.

Concerning this clonotype itself: Germline is not matched at one junction end, which may reflect a read error. This chain joins TRBV29-1 and TRBJ2-3, with 13 bases lining up with TRBD2. The CDR3 extends over 13 amino acids. The germline V gene has CDR1 SQVTM and CDR2 ANQGSEA. CDR3 nucleotides: TGCAGCGTTATTGGACTAGCGGGAGATCCGCAGTATTTT. Translation: CSVIGLAGDPQYF.

This clonotype was seen a single time. This sequence joins TRBV19 and TRBJ2-5, with 10 positions matching TRBD2. CDR1 and CDR2 from the germline V gene are LNHDA and SQIVND (reference sequence). V lost 0 bases, J lost 3 bases, and 16 bases stayed unmatched. CDR3 length equals 20 residues. CDR3 DNA: TGTGCCAGTAGTATAGATCTATCAGCGGGAGGGCAAAGGGTTGAAGAGACCCAGTACTTC. It encodes CASSIDLSAGGQRVEETQYF.